Sequencing of this T cell receptor beta chain was carried out in a study of cytomegalovirus exposure and HLA in healthy donors. The CDR3 has 11 amino acids. V dropped 10 bases and J dropped 10 bases, with 14 bases sitting between them. Germline-derived CDR1 and CDR2 are ENHRY and SYGVKD. Study results and caveats: In a later analysis, a missense DCLRE1C variant was linked to TCR beta V- and J-gene trimming.

Of note for this clone: Its target is unknown.

PCR primers comprised 60 Vbeta and 13 Jbeta primers. The repertoire was sequenced with immunoSEQ multiplex PCR; TCRdb's copy has only in-frame clones and lacks some. This sample yields roughly 150,000 clones, of which approximately 80% are seen a single time; 7% to 9.5% belongs to the top ten. The sequenced sample consisted of PBMCs. J is TRBJ2-1 and V is TRBV10-3, with a tentative D call TRBD2 (5 bases). The TCR originated in a male donor in good health and CMV-seropositive. The CDR3, as DNA: TGTGCCAGCCGCAAGGAGCGGGAGCAGTTCTTC. Protein sequence: CASRKEREQFF.